Following are 20 T cell receptor beta chains from one sample sequenced in a study of vaccination and CD4 T cells after COVID-19. The Oncomine TCR Beta short-read assay sequenced DNA from cultured CD4+ T cells. TCRdb used MiXCR to reprocess the PCR reads, holding one entry per CDR3 protein. The sample has 14,000 to 15,000 distinct CDR3 sequences, 26% seen once; the top ten hold about 25%. For these TCRs, the target antigens are not known. Treatment defined: roughly 11-day PBMC culture with coronavirus spike peptide pools or control peptides (ViraFEST assay). The material sequenced was cultured CD4+ T cells from blood. Every receptor here comes from a human donor with COVID-19.

The V and J genes are TRBV11-2 and TRBJ2-5, with unresolved D. There are 14 residues in the CDR3. The germline gives CDR1 SGHAT, CDR2 FQNNGV. Trimming pared 1 base from V and 1 base from J, leaving 7 bases between. CDR3 loop: CASSLGGIQETQYF. For the CDR3, the DNA is TGTGCCAGCAGCTTAGGGGGTATCCAAGAGACCCAGTACTTC.

This clonotype ranks as medium-sized. The V gene is TRBV20-1, the J gene TRBJ1-6; 11 positions match TRBD1. The germline CDR1 and CDR2 sequences are DFQATT and SNEGSKA (reference sequence). V lost 6 bases, J lost 9 bases, and 10 bases stayed unmatched. There are 15 residues in the CDR3. The chain's CDR3 is CSARTGGAGSSPLHF. DNA for the CDR3: TGCAGTGCAAGGACAGGGGGCGCGGGGAGTTCACCCCTCCACTTT.

The chain is built from TRBV5-1 and TRBJ2-3; no firm D call. With 4 bases removed from V and 6 bases from J, the gap between germline ends came to 9 bases. The CDR3 has 12 amino acids. The germline CDR1 and CDR2 sequences are SGHRS and YFSETQ. The CDR3 sequence: CASSPEGDTQYF. DNA of the CDR3: TGCGCCAGCAGCCCGGAAGGTGATACGCAGTATTTT.

This clonotype was recorded a few times. This chain connects TRBV30 to TRBJ1-2; D is unclear. Trimming left V 3 bases short and J 10 bases short, with 9 bases between. The CDR3 is 10 amino acids. CDR1 GTSNPN and CDR2 SVGIG come from the germline V gene (reference sequence). The CDR3 DNA sequence: TGTGCCTGGAGAAGAGTCTTCTACACCTTC. This encodes CAWRRVFYTF.

This chain connects TRBV6-1 to TRBJ2-1; D possibly corresponds to TRBD1 (7 bases). This CDR3 region has 15 residues. V gave up 6 bases and J gave up 5 bases, with 17 bases separating them. Germline assignment: CDR1 MNHNS and CDR2 SASEGT. CDR3 in DNA: TGTGCCAGCAGCGGGAGAGTACAGGGGAACAATGAGCAGTTCTTC. This translates into CASSGRVQGNNEQFF.

This chain connects TRBV12-3 or TRBV12-4 to TRBJ1-2, with 7 positions matching TRBD1. V lost 5 bases, J lost 2 bases, and 8 bases stayed unmatched. The CDR3 is made up of 15 amino acids. The CDR3 here is CASSNTGDLNYGYTF. The CDR3 region has the DNA TGTGCCAGCAGTAATACAGGGGACCTAAACTATGGCTACACCTTC.

The gene calls are TRBV19 and TRBJ1-1, with a weak D call TRBD1 (6 bases). V was trimmed by 6 bases and J by 1 base, leaving 12 bases between them. The CDR3 has 14 residues. From germline, CDR1 is LNHDA and CDR2 SQIVND (reference sequence). CDR3 nucleotides: TGTGCCAGTAGGGCCCCGGACAGGAACACTGAAGCTTTCTTT. Protein sequence: CASRAPDRNTEAFF.

This clonotype has just a few counts. This rearrangement joins TRBV11-2 to TRBJ2-5; a weak D match, TRBD2 (6 bases). The CDR3 consists of 16 residues. The V gene lost 5 bases and the J gene lost 5 bases, with 21 bases spanning the gap. Germline V CDR1 and CDR2: SGHAT, FQNNGV. The CDR3 DNA reads TGTGCCAGCAGCCCCCTCGGGGGAGCACCGGAGGAGACCCAGTACTTC. Protein: CASSPLGGAPEETQYF.

The genes are TRBV5-4 and TRBJ2-7; D remains unclear. Trimming left V 0 bases short and J 3 bases short, with 7 bases between. Looked up from germline, CDR1 is SGHNT and CDR2 is YYREEE (reference sequence). The CDR3 has 13 amino acids. The CDR3 nucleotides are TGTGCCAGCAGCTTGGGATGGAGCTACGAGCAGTACTTC. It yields the protein CASSLGWSYEQYF.

This clonotype was found a few times. V and J are TRBV28 and TRBJ1-4; D may be TRBD1 (6 bases). Germline V gives CDR1 MDHEN, CDR2 SYDVKM. The length of the CDR3 is 12 residues. V dropped 8 bases and J dropped 4 bases, with 8 bases sitting between them. The CDR3 nucleotides read TGTGCCAGCCGACAGGTTAATGAAAAACTGTTTTTT. Amino acid sequence: CASRQVNEKLFF.

V usage is TRBV6-1 and J usage is TRBJ2-5; 10 nucleotides agree with TRBD2. Germline loops: CDR1 MNHNS, CDR2 SASEGT. V dropped 5 bases and J dropped 5; count of bases not matched to a gene: 8. The CDR3 consists of 15 residues. The CDR3 spells CASSPPAGGRETQYF. In DNA, the CDR3 is TGTGCCAGCAGTCCCCCAGCGGGGGGGCGGGAGACCCAGTACTTC.

The chain couples TRBV6-1 to TRBJ1-6, with D uncertain. The CDR3 runs 16 residues. Germline V gene data show CDR1 as MNHNS and CDR2 as SASEGT. With 7 bases removed from V and 0 bases from J, the gap between germline ends came to 13 bases. The DNA of the CDR3 is TGTGCCAGCACCCTTGGCCCGAGCTCCTATAATTCACCCCTCCACTTT. Translated: CASTLGPSSYNSPLHF.

This clonotype was detected a few times. J is TRBJ2-4 and V is TRBV12-3 or TRBV12-4; TRBD2 aligns across 7 bases. Trimming at V came to 1 base and at J to 8 bases, leaving 8 bases not matched to a gene. The CDR3 spans 15 residues. The CDR3, as DNA: TGTGCCAGCAGTTTAGTTGGGGAGGGTTGGGACATTCAGTACTTC. This translates into CASSLVGEGWDIQYF.

V gene TRBV5-1 combines with J gene TRBJ2-5; 8 bases line up with TRBD2. J lost 1 base, V lost 4 bases, and 3 bases had no gene match. CDR3 length: 14 residues. Germline-derived CDR1 and CDR2 are SGHRS and YFSETQ. CDR3 in amino acids: CASSPTSGQETQYF. DNA of the CDR3: TGCGCCAGCAGCCCAACTAGCGGCCAAGAGACCCAGTACTTC.

This clonotype was observed a handful of times. The J gene is TRBJ2-7, the V gene TRBV20-1; a possible D gene is TRBD2 (5 bases). CDR3 length: 14 residues. Trimming took off 3 bases at V and 5 bases at J, with 17 bases between the two ends. CDR1 is DFQATT and CDR2 is SNEGSKA in the germline V gene (reference sequence). CDR3 in amino acids: CSASAPSTRDEQYF. The CDR3 region has the DNA TGCAGTGCTAGTGCACCCTCTACTAGAGACGAGCAGTACTTC.

This clonotype came up a few times. The gene calls are TRBV20-1 and TRBJ2-3, with TRBD2 matching over 7 bases. CDR1 is DFQATT, CDR2 SNEGSKA, per germline (reference sequence). Trimming cost V 8 bases and J 8 bases; bases outside gene matches: 13. The CDR3 length is 13 residues. The CDR3, as DNA: TGCAGTAGCGGGGTTGACTTGTTCGGTACGCAGTATTTT. This sequence encodes CSSGVDLFGTQYF.

The chain carries TRBV11-2 and TRBJ2-7; 7 bases agree with TRBD1. The CDR3 is 15 amino acids. Germline assignment: CDR1 SGHAT and CDR2 FQNNGV. Losses at the gene ends were 3 bases for V and 4 bases for J; bases not matched to a gene: 9. The CDR3 sequence is CASSLTGTSGYEQYF. CDR3 DNA sequence: TGTGCCAGCAGCTTGACAGGGACCTCCGGATACGAGCAGTACTTC.

Within the sample, this clonotype is medium-sized (0.01 to 0.1%). This chain joins TRBV27 and TRBJ2-2; TRBD1 aligns across 8 bases. The V segment lost 5 bases and the J segment 4 bases; nucleotides outside the gene matches: 3. Germline CDR1 is MNHEY and CDR2 is SMNVEV (reference sequence). The CDR3 totals 14 residues. The CDR3 DNA is TGTGCCAGCAGTCTTGGACAGGGCACCGGGGAGCTGTTTTTT. Translated: CASSLGQGTGELFF.

The V and J genes are TRBV6-2 or TRBV6-3 and TRBJ2-7; D assignment may be TRBD1 or TRBD2 (6 bases each). The V gene's germline CDR1 is MNHEY and CDR2 SVGEGT. The CDR3 sequence is 14 residues long. V was pared by 6 bases and J by 5 bases, with 17 bases between. This CDR3 is CASRDGGALDEQYF. CDR3 coding DNA: TGTGCCAGCAGGGACGGGGGCGCGTTGGACGAGCAGTACTTC.

Points on this clonotype: Given the absence of the conserved phenylalanine or tryptophan at the CDR3 end, a read error is likely. The chain recombines TRBV20-1 with TRBJ2-1; D is perhaps TRBD2 (6 bases). The V gene lost 1 base and the J gene lost 4 bases, with 14 bases spanning the gap. This CDR3 is 15 amino acids long. CDR1 DFQATT and CDR2 SNEGSKA come from the germline V gene (reference sequence). The chain's CDR3 is CSARVAASAYNEQFV. CDR3 in DNA: TGCAGTGCTAGAGTTGCGGCTAGCGCTTACAATGAGCAGTTCGTC.